Listed here are 24 T cell receptor beta chains from one sample, sequenced in a study of blood T cell repertoires in COVID-19. TCRdb keeps only in-frame clones here, not all; method: immunoSEQ multiplex PCR. The sample lists fewer than 350,000 clones, around 84% occurring once. Sequenced material: PBMCs or T cells enriched from blood (not recorded which). The origin of the receptors is a woman aged 50 to 60 who had recovered from COVID-19.

This chain uses TRBV28 with TRBJ1-1; 8 bases are a match to TRBD1. There are 15 residues in the CDR3. With V trimmed by 4 bases and J by 5 bases, 9 bases remained unmatched. Germline V gene sequence: CDR1 MDHEN, CDR2 SYDVKM. CDR3 residues: CASSSKRTGRTEAFF. For the CDR3, the DNA is TGTGCCAGCAGTTCCAAACGGACAGGGAGAACTGAAGCTTTCTTT. The whole variable domain, remainder taken from reference TRBV28 and TRBJ1-1, is DVKVTQSSRYLVKRTGEKVFLECVQDMDHENMFWYRQDPGLGLRLIYFSYDVKMKEKGDIPEGYSVSREKKERFSLILESASTNQTSMYLCASSSKRTGRTEAFFGQGTRLTVV.

This clone was seen a few times. The chain recombines TRBV18 with TRBJ2-7; a weak D match, TRBD2 (5 bases). Trimming left V 3 bases short and J 6 bases short, with 15 bases between. This CDR3 has 14 amino acids. From germline, CDR1 is KGHSH and CDR2 LQKENI. CDR3 in amino acids: CASSPIAGVVEQYF. CDR3 DNA: TGTGCCAGCTCACCGATAGCCGGGGTTGTCGAGCAGTACTTC. Full variable domain (outside the CDR3, taken from reference TRBV18 and TRBJ2-7): NAGVMQNPRHLVRRRGQEARLRCSPMKGHSHVYWYRQLPEEGLKFMVYLQKENIIDESGMPKERFSAEFPKEGPSILRIQQVVRGDSAAYFCASSPIAGVVEQYFGPGTRLTVT.

The J gene is TRBJ1-5, the V gene TRBV6-5; D gene ambiguous. Germline assignment: CDR1 MNHEY and CDR2 SVGAGI. The CDR3 runs 13 residues. V lost 0 bases, J lost 4 bases, and 4 bases lay in between. In nucleotides, the CDR3 is TGTGCCAGCAGTTACTCCAGAAATCAGCCCCAGCATTTT. Its translation: CASSYSRNQPQHF.

This rearrangement joins TRBV7-2 to TRBJ2-1; 11 bases align to TRBD2. CDR1 and CDR2 (germline): SGHTA, FQGNSA. V shed 8 bases, J shed 9 bases, and the junction held 9 bases outside the gene matches. CDR3 length: 14 amino acids. The CDR3 region has the DNA TGTGCCAGCCAAGGTAGCGGGGGGGCGGGTGAGCAGTTCTTC. This codes for CASQGSGGAGEQFF.

The V call is TRBV9, the J call TRBJ1-6; 8 bases align to TRBD1. The J segment lost 5 bases and the V segment lost 4 bases, leaving 8 bases of the junction unmatched. This CDR3 has 16 amino acids. Germline-derived CDR1 and CDR2 are SGDLS and YYNGEE. The CDR3, as DNA: TGTGCCAGCAGCCCGGGACAGGACACTCATAATTCACCCCTCCACTTT. Translation: CASSPGQDTHNSPLHF.

This clone was seen only once. This chain connects TRBV5-1 to TRBJ1-5; TRBD1 aligns across 10 bases. V was pared by 4 bases and J by 10 bases, with 14 bases of the junction left unmatched. Looked up from germline, CDR1 is SGHRS and CDR2 is YFSETQ. CDR3 size: 16 residues. The CDR3: CASSTGRQGANSPQHF. Written as DNA, the CDR3 is TGCGCCAGCAGCACCGGTCGACAGGGGGCAAATTCTCCCCAGCATTTT.

This clone was detected a few times. The CDR3 sequence is CASTLTRTDVSPLHF. The CDR3 DNA reads TGTGCCAGCACCTTGACCAGGACAGATGTTTCACCCCTCCACTTT. This chain uses TRBV27 with TRBJ1-6; a possible D gene is TRBD1 (6 bases). V was cut by 7 bases and J by 9 bases, with 19 bases left in between. The CDR3 covers 15 residues. CDR1 is MNHEY, CDR2 SMNVEV, per germline (reference sequence).

The rearrangement joins TRBV4-3 to TRBJ2-3, with D maybe TRBD2 (5 bases). V gave up 0 bases and J gave up 0 bases, with 10 bases separating them. The CDR3 is 16 amino acids. Germline V gene lookup returns CDR1 LGHNA and CDR2 YSLEER. CDR3 amino acids: CASSQDPSRSTDTQYF. CDR3 DNA sequence: TGCGCCAGCAGCCAAGACCCTAGCCGGAGCACAGATACGCAGTATTTT.

V is TRBV19 and J is TRBJ1-2, with D unresolved. This CDR3 spans 16 amino acids. Per germline, CDR1 LNHDA and CDR2 SQIVND (reference sequence). V was clipped by 10 bases and J by 0 bases, with 21 bases between them. In DNA, the CDR3 is TGTGCCACCTCCCCGGGTGGAGGGATAGCTAACTATGGCTACACCTTC. Its translation: CATSPGGGIANYGYTF.

The V gene is TRBV5-4, the J gene TRBJ1-2; no firm D call. The length of the CDR3 is 12 residues. Germline V gene sequence: CDR1 SGHNT, CDR2 YYREEE (reference sequence). Between the trimmed V and J ends, which lost 4 bases and 8 bases, there was a span of 12 bases. The CDR3 DNA is TGTGCCAGCAGCCTCCGACAACGCGGCTACACCTTC. Amino acid sequence: CASSLRQRGYTF.

V usage is TRBV7-9 and J usage is TRBJ1-4, with 8 bases fitting TRBD1. V was clipped by 6 bases and J by 3 bases; unmatched bases: 6. Germline CDR1 and CDR2: SEHNR and FQNEAQ (reference sequence). The CDR3 covers 15 residues. DNA for the CDR3: TGTGCCAGCAGTCAGACAGGGGCGGCTAATGAAAAACTGTTTTTT. This gives the protein CASSQTGAANEKLFF.

This clone showed up just a few times. The rearrangement uses TRBV4-2 and TRBJ2-3; 8 positions match TRBD2. The CDR3 is made up of 15 amino acids. The V gene end was trimmed by 0 bases and the J gene end by 8 bases; junction bases not matched to a gene: 7. Germline V CDR1 and CDR2: LGHNA, YNFKEQ. This chain's CDR3 is CASSQDPGLGGTQYF. The CDR3 DNA sequence: TGTGCCAGCAGCCAAGACCCGGGACTAGGAGGTACGCAGTATTTT.

This chain uses TRBV28 with TRBJ1-1; D ambiguous. V lost 5 bases and J lost 2, with 6 bases in between. Germline V gene sequence: CDR1 MDHEN, CDR2 SYDVKM. The CDR3 is 12 residues long. The CDR3 protein is CASSLRNTEAFF. The DNA for the CDR3 is TGTGCCAGCAGTCTCAGAAACACTGAAGCTTTCTTT.

The rearrangement links TRBV7-9 to TRBJ2-6, with a tentative D call TRBD2 (6 bases). Germline CDR1 and CDR2: SEHNR and FQNEAQ (reference sequence). The CDR3 is made up of 18 amino acids. Trimming took off 1 base at V and 2 bases at J, with 15 bases between the two ends. The CDR3, as DNA: TGTGCCAGCAGCTTAGTTGGGGGGACCGATGCTGGGGCCAACGTCCTGACTTTC. It encodes CASSLVGGTDAGANVLTF.

The V gene is TRBV24-1, the J gene TRBJ1-2, with D perhaps TRBD1 (5 bases). CDR3 size: 14 residues. The V gene's germline CDR1 is KGHDR and CDR2 SFDVKD. Deletions cut 3 bases from V and 8 bases from J, with 15 bases between. CDR3 sequence: CATSDAGLLGGYTF. The CDR3 DNA reads TGTGCCACCAGTGATGCGGGACTGCTTGGGGGCTACACCTTC.

The chain combines TRBV18 with TRBJ2-7; 9 bases fit TRBD2. This CDR3 contains 15 residues. From germline, CDR1 is KGHSH and CDR2 LQKENI. V dropped 1 base and J dropped 5; count of bases not matched to a gene: 6. CDR3 region: CASSPLLAGRDEQYF. In DNA form, the CDR3 reads TGTGCCAGCTCACCACTGCTAGCGGGGCGAGACGAGCAGTACTTC.

J is TRBJ2-7 and V is TRBV30; TRBD1 matches at 7 bases. Trimming took 3 bases from V and 3 from J; bases not matched to a gene: 5. Germline CDR1 is GTSNPN and CDR2 is SVGIG (reference sequence). The CDR3 is 13 amino acids. CDR3 loop: CAWSRQGGYEQYF. CDR3 nucleotide sequence: TGTGCCTGGAGCCGACAGGGCGGCTACGAGCAGTACTTC.

The chain uses TRBV24-1 and TRBJ1-6; D remains ambiguous. Trimming cost V 4 bases and J 5 bases, with 11 bases left between them. The V gene's germline CDR1 is KGHDR and CDR2 SFDVKD. The CDR3 is made up of 15 amino acids. The CDR3 DNA follows: TGTGCCACCAGTGAGGGTGCGGATGATAATTCACCCCTCCACTTT. It translates to CATSEGADDNSPLHF.

The rearrangement joins TRBV4-1 to TRBJ2-7, with 10 nucleotides matching TRBD1. With 1 base clipped from V and 1 base from J, the junction kept 1 base outside the gene matches. The CDR3 is 15 amino acids. The V gene's germline CDR1 is MGHRA and CDR2 YSYEKL. The CDR3 loop reads CASSQVDRGSYEQYF. The CDR3 DNA reads as TGCGCCAGCAGCCAAGTGGACAGGGGGTCCTACGAGCAGTACTTC.

In this sample, this clone turned up once. The rearrangement uses TRBV19 and TRBJ2-7; the D gene is possibly TRBD2 (6 bases). V was clipped by 1 base and J by 6 bases, with 13 bases between them. The length of the CDR3 is 14 residues. Germline CDR1 and CDR2: LNHDA and SQIVND (reference sequence). The CDR3 loop reads CASSIGPQGGEQYF. The CDR3 nucleotides are TGTGCCAGTAGTATAGGACCCCAGGGAGGCGAGCAGTACTTC. Supplemented by reference TRBV19 and TRBJ2-7, the full variable domain reads DGGITQSPKYLFRKEGQNVTLSCEQNLNHDAMYWYRQDPGQGLRLIYYSQIVNDFQKGDIAEGYSVSREKKESFPLTVTSAQKNPTAFYLCASSIGPQGGEQYFGPGTRLTVT.

This clone was recorded once. J is TRBJ2-7 and V is TRBV7-8, with a weak D call TRBD2 (6 bases). There are 15 residues in the CDR3. Germline CDR1 and CDR2: SGHVS and FQNEAQ. The V end was cut by 0 bases, the J end by 3 bases, with 12 bases between. The CDR3 sequence: CASSLAEGRYYEQYF. The CDR3 nucleotides read TGTGCCAGCAGCTTAGCGGAGGGCCGGTACTACGAGCAGTACTTC.

J is TRBJ1-1 and V is TRBV6-5; no definite D call. Trimming took 9 bases from V and 1 from J, leaving 12 bases between them. The germline CDR1 and CDR2 sequences are MNHEY and SVGAGI. There are 13 residues in the CDR3. CDR3 in DNA: TGTGCCAGTAGGTTGGAGGGGAACACTGAAGCTTTCTTT. Translation: CASRLEGNTEAFF.

The chain couples TRBV2 to TRBJ1-4, with D unclear. V was cut by 2 bases and J by 10 bases, with 14 bases left in between. This CDR3 is built from 14 residues. Germline CDR1 reads SNHLY; CDR2 reads FYNNEI. In nucleotides, the CDR3 is TGTGCCAGCAGTGAATTGGGCTATGCTGGAAAACTGTTTTTT. Translated, it gives CASSELGYAGKLFF.

This chain uses TRBV6-1 with TRBJ1-5; no reliable D call. The length of the CDR3 is 14 residues. Germline CDR1 is MNHNS and CDR2 is SASEGT. V was pared by 3 bases and J by 9 bases, with 15 bases between. The CDR3 spells CASSDDTARRPQHF. Here the CDR3 DNA reads TGTGCCAGCAGTGACGACACCGCCCGGCGGCCCCAGCATTTT.